This T cell receptor beta chain came from a study of technical replicates of blood from several donors. Here immunoSEQ multiplex PCR was the method, and the copy in TCRdb shows in-frame clones only, minus some. This table holds 75,000 to 100,000 clones, about 94% found once. The CDR3 contains 15 residues. V lost 5 bases to trimming and J lost 8 bases; unmatched junction nucleotides: 9. Per germline, CDR1 MNHEY and CDR2 SMNVEV (reference sequence). This clonotype was obtained from a human donor in good health. The chain links TRBV27 to TRBJ2-1, with 10 bases fitting TRBD2. Sequencing used T cells isolated from PBMCs. The CDR3 nucleotides read TGTGCCAGCAGTCCGTATAGCGGGGGGCTCGATGAGCAGTTCTTC. Amino acids: CASSPYSGGLDEQFF.